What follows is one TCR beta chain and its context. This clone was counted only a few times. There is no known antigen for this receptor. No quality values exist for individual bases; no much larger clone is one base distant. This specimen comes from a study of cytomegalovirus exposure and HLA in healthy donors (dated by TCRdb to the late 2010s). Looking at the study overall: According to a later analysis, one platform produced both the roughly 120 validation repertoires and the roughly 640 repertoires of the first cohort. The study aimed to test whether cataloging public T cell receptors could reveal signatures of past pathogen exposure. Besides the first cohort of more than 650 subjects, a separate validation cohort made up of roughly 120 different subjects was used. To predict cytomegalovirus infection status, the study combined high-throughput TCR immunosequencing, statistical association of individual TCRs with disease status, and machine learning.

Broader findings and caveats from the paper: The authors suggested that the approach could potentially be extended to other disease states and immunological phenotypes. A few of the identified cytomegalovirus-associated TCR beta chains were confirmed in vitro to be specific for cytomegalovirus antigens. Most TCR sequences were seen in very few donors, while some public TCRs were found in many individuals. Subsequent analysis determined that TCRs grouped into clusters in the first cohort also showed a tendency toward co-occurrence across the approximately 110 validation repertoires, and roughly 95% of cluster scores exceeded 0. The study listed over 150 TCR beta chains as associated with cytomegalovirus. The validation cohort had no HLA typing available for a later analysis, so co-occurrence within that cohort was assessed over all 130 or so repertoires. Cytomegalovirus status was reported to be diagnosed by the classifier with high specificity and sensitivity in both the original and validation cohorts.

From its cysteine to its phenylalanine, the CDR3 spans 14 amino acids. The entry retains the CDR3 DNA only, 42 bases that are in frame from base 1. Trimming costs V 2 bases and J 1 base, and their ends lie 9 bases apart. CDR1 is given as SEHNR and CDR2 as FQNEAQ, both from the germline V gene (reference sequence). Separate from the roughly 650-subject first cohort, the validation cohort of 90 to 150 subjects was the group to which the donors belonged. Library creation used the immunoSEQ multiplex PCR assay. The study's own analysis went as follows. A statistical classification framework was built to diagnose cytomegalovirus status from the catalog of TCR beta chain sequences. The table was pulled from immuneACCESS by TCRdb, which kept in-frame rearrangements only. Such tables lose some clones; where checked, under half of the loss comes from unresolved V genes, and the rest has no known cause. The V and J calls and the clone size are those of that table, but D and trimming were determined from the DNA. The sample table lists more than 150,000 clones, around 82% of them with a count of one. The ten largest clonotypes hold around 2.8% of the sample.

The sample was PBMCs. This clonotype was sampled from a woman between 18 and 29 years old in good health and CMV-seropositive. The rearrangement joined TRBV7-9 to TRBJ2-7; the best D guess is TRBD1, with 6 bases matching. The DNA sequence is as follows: TGTGCCAGCAGCTTATCCGGACAGTCCTACGAGCAGTACTTC. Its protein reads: CASSLSGQSYEQYF.